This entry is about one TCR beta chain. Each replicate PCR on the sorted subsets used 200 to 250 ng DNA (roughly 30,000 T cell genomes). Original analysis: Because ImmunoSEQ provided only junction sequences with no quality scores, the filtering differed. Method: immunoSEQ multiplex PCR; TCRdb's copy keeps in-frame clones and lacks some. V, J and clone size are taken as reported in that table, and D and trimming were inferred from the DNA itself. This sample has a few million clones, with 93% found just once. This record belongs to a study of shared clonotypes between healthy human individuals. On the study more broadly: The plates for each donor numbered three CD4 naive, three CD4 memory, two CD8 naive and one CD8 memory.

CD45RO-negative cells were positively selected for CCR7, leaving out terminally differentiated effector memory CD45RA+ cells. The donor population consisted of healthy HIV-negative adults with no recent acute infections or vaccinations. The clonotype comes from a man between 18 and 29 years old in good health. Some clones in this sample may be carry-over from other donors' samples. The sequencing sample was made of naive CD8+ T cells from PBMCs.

The chain's CDR3 is CASSKVTGAINQPQHF. CDR3 DNA sequence: TGTGCCAGCAGCAAAGTGACGGGGGCCATCAATCAGCCCCAGCATTTT. The V and J genes are TRBV21-1 and TRBJ1-5. TRBV21-1 is termed a pseudogene. This CDR3 has 16 residues.